This passage covers 22 T cell receptor beta chains from one sample sequenced in a study of regulatory T cells in long-lasting Graves disease. Both iRepertoire HTBI primers and Arm-PCR of CDR3 regions were used to build the TCR beta libraries. Via MiXCR, TCRdb re-called the multiplex PCR reads, giving one row per CDR3 protein. Of fewer than 400,000 distinct CDR3 sequences listed, 20% are singletons. Time point specified: persistent/refractory GD, antithyroid drugs over 5 years with positive TRAb. Extracted PBMC RNA gave rise to the TCR library. The source material was peripheral blood mononuclear cells (PBMCs), sampled when the disease was refractory, from a patient treated with antithyroid drugs. The receptors stem from a female donor with Graves disease.

The chain combines TRBV12-3 or TRBV12-4 with TRBJ2-7; 13 positions match TRBD2. V shed 3 bases and J 5 bases; nucleotides not matched to a gene: 4. This CDR3 spans 15 amino acids. The CDR3 loop reads CASSLAGLAGNEQYF. The CDR3 coding sequence is TGTGCCAGCAGTTTGGCGGGACTAGCGGGAAACGAGCAGTACTTC.

In this sample, this clonotype turned up many times. This chain connects TRBV7-2 to TRBJ2-7; D unresolved. Germline V gives CDR1 SGHTA, CDR2 FQGNSA. The CDR3 consists of 14 residues. The V and J ends lost 2 bases and 2 bases respectively, with 10 bases between them. The CDR3 region is CASSLSASTYEQYF. The DNA for the CDR3 is TGTGCCAGCAGCTTATCGGCGTCCACCTACGAGCAGTACTTC.

In its sample, this clonotype was seen a few times. This sequence joins TRBV19 and TRBJ1-5; the D gene is possibly TRBD1 (6 bases). This CDR3 has 15 residues. The V gene lost 0 bases and the J gene lost 6 bases, with 12 bases spanning the gap. Germline lookup yields CDR1 LNHDA and CDR2 SQIVND (reference sequence). CDR3: CASSIDGQSRQPQHF. Here the CDR3 DNA reads TGTGCCAGTAGTATAGACGGACAGTCCCGTCAGCCCCAGCATTTT.

The rearrangement joins TRBV6-5 to TRBJ2-5; maybe TRBD2 (6 bases). The V and J ends lost 2 bases and 6 bases respectively, with 16 bases between them. Germline values: CDR1 MNHEY, CDR2 SVGAGI. This CDR3 is 15 amino acids long. This CDR3 is CASSYLTGVSKTQYF. For the CDR3, the DNA is TGTGCCAGCAGTTACCTCACGGGGGTCTCGAAGACCCAGTACTTC.

At least ten counts were recorded for this clonotype. The chain links TRBV11-2 to TRBJ2-5; TRBD1 matches at 7 bases. Germline trimming cut 2 bases from V and 3 bases from J; bases unmatched to any gene: 9. The CDR3 sequence is 16 residues long. The germline V gene has CDR1 SGHAT and CDR2 FQNNGV. The CDR3 here is CASSLSTGQTKETQYF. CDR3 bases: TGTGCCAGCAGCTTATCAACGGGACAGACCAAAGAGACCCAGTACTTC.

This clonotype was counted between two and nine times. This chain joins TRBV7-2 and TRBJ1-2; tentative D call: TRBD1 (6 bases). Germline values: CDR1 SGHTA, CDR2 FQGNSA. Trimming took off 2 bases at V and 8 bases at J, with 21 bases between the two ends. The CDR3 contains 16 residues. The CDR3 spells CASSLIIDSTRGGYTF. In nucleotides, the CDR3 is TGTGCCAGCAGCTTAATTATTGACAGCACGAGGGGGGGCTACACCTTC. Looking up the rest from reference TRBV7-2 and TRBJ1-2 gives the full variable domain: GAGVSQSPSNKVTEKGKDVELRCDPISGHTALYWYRQSLGQGLEFLIYFQGNSAPDKSGLPSDRFSAERTGGSVSTLTIQRTQQEDSAVYLCASSLIIDSTRGGYTFGSGTRLTVV.

This clonotype was found many times. The chain carries TRBV2 and TRBJ2-5; the match to TRBD2 covers 9 bases. V lost 4 bases and J lost 5; bases outside the gene matches: 8. Per germline, CDR1 SNHLY and CDR2 FYNNEI. The CDR3 is 15 amino acids. CDR3 region: CASSATGTSYETQYF. The DNA for the CDR3 is TGTGCCAGCAGTGCGACCGGGACTAGCTACGAGACCCAGTACTTC.

This clonotype appeared many times. The chain uses TRBV12-5 and TRBJ2-2; the D gene is possibly TRBD2 (6 bases). V was clipped by 0 bases and J by 2 bases, with 7 bases between them. The CDR3 has 15 amino acids. Germline V gives CDR1 LGHNT, CDR2 FRNRAP. CDR3 sequence: CASGLVGGNTGELFF. The DNA for the CDR3 is TGTGCTAGTGGTTTGGTCGGGGGAAACACCGGGGAGCTGTTTTTT.

This clonotype turned up a few times. The V call is TRBV6-1, the J call TRBJ2-1; D remains ambiguous. Germline CDR1 is MNHNS and CDR2 is SASEGT. The CDR3 runs to 13 residues. Between the trimmed V and J ends, which lost 6 bases and 4 bases, there was a span of 10 bases. CDR3 amino acids: CASSRTTYNEQFF. DNA for the CDR3: TGTGCCAGCAGCCGGACGACATACAATGAGCAGTTCTTC.

Turning to this clonotype: This could be a read error, since a much larger clone is one nucleotide away. This chain joins TRBV19 and TRBJ2-7; 8 bases map to TRBD2. The CDR3 is 15 residues long. Germline values: CDR1 LNHDA, CDR2 SQIVND (reference sequence). The CDR3 coding sequence is TGTGCCAGTAGCCTCGCGGCGACTAGCGAGCACGAGCAGTGCTTC. Translation: CASSLAATSEHEQCF.

The rearrangement links TRBV13 to TRBJ2-2; D unclear. The CDR3 is 14 amino acids. Germline-derived CDR1 and CDR2 are PRHDT and FYEKMQ (reference sequence). The ends were cut back, 4 bases at V and 6 bases at J, with 12 bases in the middle. CDR3 sequence: CASSSPVPAGELFF. The CDR3 nucleotides read TGTGCCAGCAGCTCGCCTGTCCCAGCCGGGGAGCTGTTTTTT.

This chain connects TRBV27 to TRBJ2-5, with 9 bases fitting TRBD2. The V gene end was trimmed by 4 bases and the J gene end by 4 bases; junction bases not matched to a gene: 7. Germline CDR1 MNHEY, CDR2 SMNVEV (reference sequence). This CDR3 has 15 amino acids. The CDR3 loop is CASSSRGRALETQYF. As DNA, the CDR3 is TGTGCCAGCAGTTCTCGCGGGAGGGCCTTAGAGACCCAGTACTTC.

The chain recombines TRBV7-2 with TRBJ2-7; perhaps TRBD1 as D (5 bases). V lost 1 base and J lost 3, with 10 bases in between. CDR3 size: 14 residues. Germline-derived CDR1 and CDR2 are SGHTA and FQGNSA. CDR3 nucleotide sequence: TGTGCCAGCAGCTTAGAGGGGAAAGGCTACGAGCAGTACTTC. Its protein is CASSLEGKGYEQYF.

J is TRBJ2-3 and V is TRBV11-2, with no clear D. Germline CDR1 is SGHAT and CDR2 is FQNNGV. The CDR3 has 15 residues. V was shortened by 5 bases and J by 2 bases, with 14 bases between the two germline ends. The CDR3 spells CASSPRPGITDTQYF. CDR3 nucleotides: TGTGCCAGCAGCCCAAGACCTGGGATCACAGATACGCAGTATTTT.

The chain couples TRBV6-1 to TRBJ2-7, with D perhaps matching TRBD2 (7 bases). Per germline, CDR1 MNHNS and CDR2 SASEGT. The CDR3 covers 12 residues. V gave up 8 bases and J gave up 5 bases, with 13 bases separating them. The CDR3 DNA reads TGTGCCAGCGGACGGGGGGCCCACGAGCAGTACTTC. It is translated as CASGRGAHEQYF.

In its sample, this clonotype was seen many times. The chain's CDR3 is CASIAWGRRNTEAFF. The CDR3 region has the DNA TGTGCCAGCATCGCATGGGGCAGACGGAACACTGAAGCTTTCTTT. The rearrangement links TRBV28 to TRBJ1-1; D possibly corresponds to TRBD1 (5 bases). V was pared by 7 bases and J by 1 base, with 16 bases between. The CDR3 length is 15 residues. Germline V gene lookup returns CDR1 MDHEN and CDR2 SYDVKM.

This clonotype appeared a few times. With a much larger clone just one base away, this may be a read error. The chain combines TRBV6-5 with TRBJ1-1; TRBD1 agrees at 7 bases. The germline gives CDR1 MNHEY, CDR2 SVGAGI. The CDR3 consists of 16 residues. The CDR3 DNA is TGTGCCAGCAGTTACGACAGGGCCTCCACGAACGCTGAAGCTTTCTTT. This gives the protein CASSYDRASTNAEAFF.

This clonotype was recorded at least ten times. The chain employs TRBV7-8 and TRBJ2-2, with 11 bases that match TRBD2. Germline V gene lookup returns CDR1 SGHVS and CDR2 FQNEAQ. V shed 4 bases and J 6 bases; nucleotides not matched to a gene: 7. The CDR3 totals 16 residues. CDR3 nucleotide sequence: TGTGCCAGCAGCTCAGCGACTAGCGGGATCTCCGGGGAGCTGTTTTTT. Translation: CASSSATSGISGELFF.

In its sample, this clonotype was seen a few times. The rearrangement links TRBV24-1 to TRBJ1-5, with D hard to call. CDR3 length: 15 residues. Trimming pared 3 bases from V and 4 bases from J, leaving 12 bases between. CDR1 and CDR2 from the germline V gene are KGHDR and SFDVKD. The CDR3 DNA sequence: TGTGCCACCAGTGATCGCGGGGAGAGAAATCAGCCCCAGCATTTT. This sequence encodes CATSDRGERNQPQHF.

This clonotype was recorded at least ten times. The chain recombines TRBV20-1 with TRBJ2-2, with 12 bases matching TRBD2. The V and J ends lost 2 bases and 5 bases, in that order; junction bases with no gene match: 0. Germline CDR1 DFQATT, CDR2 SNEGSKA (reference sequence). The CDR3 totals 14 residues. In DNA form, the CDR3 reads TGCAGTGCTAGACTAGCGGGAGGGACCGGGGAGCTGTTTTTT. It translates to CSARLAGGTGELFF.

The CDR3 nucleotides are TGTGCCAGTAGTACCAGGGTGGTCGCTGAAGCTTTCTTT. Translation gives CASSTRVVAEAFF. The chain recombines TRBV19 with TRBJ1-1, with D maybe TRBD1 (5 bases). Germline V gene data show CDR1 as LNHDA and CDR2 as SQIVND (reference sequence). The CDR3 has 13 residues. Trimming removed 4 bases from V and 6 bases from J, with 12 bases in between.

This chain connects TRBV5-1 to TRBJ1-1, with D hard to call. V was clipped by 0 bases and J by 0 bases, with 15 bases between them. The CDR3 is 17 amino acids. Germline values: CDR1 SGHRS, CDR2 YFSETQ. The CDR3: CASSLGGESIMNTEAFF. DNA for the CDR3: TGCGCCAGCAGCTTGGGTGGGGAATCTATCATGAACACTGAAGCTTTCTTT. The full variable domain, with the rest looked up from reference TRBV5-1 and TRBJ1-1, is KAGVTQTPRYLIKTRGQQVTLSCSPISGHRSVSWYQQTPGQGLQFLFEYFSETQRNKGNFPGRFSGRQFSNSRSEMNVSTLELGDSALYLCASSLGGESIMNTEAFFGQGTRLTVV.